The clone carrying this T cell receptor beta chain appeared a few times. The antigen is unknown. The data belong to a study of vaccination and CD4 T cells after COVID-19. Treatment specified: approximately 9-day PBMC culture with coronavirus spike peptide pools or control peptides (ViraFEST assay). The CDR3 has 10 amino acids. The germline CDR1 and CDR2 sequences are MRHNA and SNTAGT. Study-wide points: Although the median of SARS-CoV-2-reactive clonotypes rose from 21 to 38, the change was not significant.

Sequencing of DNA taken from cultured CD4+ T cells relied on the Oncomine TCR Beta short-read assay. Using its own MiXCR run on the PCR reads, TCRdb lists one record per CDR3 protein. This sample has more than 15,000 distinct CDR3 sequences, with 40% to 50% found just once. The sequencing sample was made of CD4+ T cells from blood, cultured in vitro. The chain carries TRBV6-4 and TRBJ2-7; a possible D gene is TRBD1 (6 bases). The clonotype originates from a human donor who had recovered from COVID-19. The CDR3 sequence is CAGAPYEQYF. The DNA of the CDR3 is TGTGCGGGGGCCCCGTACGAGCAGTACTTC.